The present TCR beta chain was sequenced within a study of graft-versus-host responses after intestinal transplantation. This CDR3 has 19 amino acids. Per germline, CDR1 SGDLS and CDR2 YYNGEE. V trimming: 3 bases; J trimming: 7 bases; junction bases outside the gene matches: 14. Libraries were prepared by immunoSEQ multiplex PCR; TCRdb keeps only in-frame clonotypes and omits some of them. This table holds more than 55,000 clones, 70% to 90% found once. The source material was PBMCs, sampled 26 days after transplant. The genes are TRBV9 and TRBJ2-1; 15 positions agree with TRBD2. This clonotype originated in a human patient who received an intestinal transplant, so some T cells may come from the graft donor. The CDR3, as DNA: TGTGCCAGCAGCGGTACCCGTCCGGGACTAGCGGGGGGCCGGAATGAGCAGTTCTTC. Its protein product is CASSGTRPGLAGGRNEQFF.